The next 2 T cell receptor beta chains were all read from a single sample in a study of T cell responses to AZD1222 COVID-19 vaccine. The assay was immunoSEQ multiplex PCR, and TCRdb's table has in-frame clones only and misses some. The sample yields fewer than 120,000 clones, 87% seen once. Sample: peripheral blood, taken on day 0 of AZD1222 vaccination. The receptors were sampled from an adult in good health.

The CDR3 loop is CASSVQGLYGYTF. The CDR3 coding sequence is TGTGCCAGTAGTGTACAGGGCCTCTATGGCTACACCTTC. The chain carries TRBV19 and TRBJ1-2; the D gene is possibly TRBD1 (6 bases). Germline V gene lookup returns CDR1 LNHDA and CDR2 SQIVND (reference sequence). The V end lost 5 bases, the J end lost 4 bases, and 11 bases lay between the germline ends. The CDR3 runs 13 residues. Based on the CDR3 plus reference TRBV19 and TRBJ1-2, the full variable domain is DGGITQSPKYLFRKEGQNVTLSCEQNLNHDAMYWYRQDPGQGLRLIYYSQIVNDFQKGDIAEGYSVSREKKESFPLTVTSAQKNPTAFYLCASSVQGLYGYTFGSGTRLTVV.

In nucleotides, the CDR3 is TGTGCCAGCAGCTTAGTGAGGGGCCGACAAGAGACCCAGTACTTC. The encoded protein is CASSLVRGRQETQYF. The V and J genes are TRBV11-2 and TRBJ2-5; either TRBD1 or TRBD2 may fit D (5 bases each). V was shortened by 1 base and J by 2 bases, with 11 bases between the two germline ends. The germline V gene encodes CDR1 SGHAT and CDR2 FQNNGV. This CDR3 is 15 amino acids long.